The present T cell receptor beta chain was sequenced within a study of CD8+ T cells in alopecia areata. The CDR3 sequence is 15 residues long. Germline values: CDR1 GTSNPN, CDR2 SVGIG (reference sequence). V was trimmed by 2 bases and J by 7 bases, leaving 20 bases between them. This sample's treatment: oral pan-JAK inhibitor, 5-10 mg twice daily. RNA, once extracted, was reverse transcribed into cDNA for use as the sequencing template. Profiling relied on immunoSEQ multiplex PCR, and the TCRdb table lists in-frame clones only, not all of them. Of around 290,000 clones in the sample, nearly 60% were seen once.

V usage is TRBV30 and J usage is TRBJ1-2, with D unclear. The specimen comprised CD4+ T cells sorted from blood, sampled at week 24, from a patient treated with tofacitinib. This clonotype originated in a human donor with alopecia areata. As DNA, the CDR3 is TGTGCCTGGAGTCCCCCCTTCGTGCTTCCTAGTGGCTACACCTTC. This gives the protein CAWSPPFVLPSGYTF.